What follows are 30 T cell receptor beta chains derived from one specimen sequenced in a study of monozygotic twins with cystic fibrosis. Clones were sequenced by immunoSEQ multiplex PCR, and TCRdb holds only the in-frame ones, with some missing. The sample holds approximately 17,000 clones, 96% seen once. Sequenced sample: blood. The receptors here all came from a girl aged 2-10 years with cystic fibrosis.

The chain joins TRBV18 to TRBJ2-7, with D maybe TRBD2 (6 bases). V lost 3 bases to trimming and J lost 6 bases, with 18 bases between them. CDR3 size: 15 residues. Germline loops: CDR1 KGHSH, CDR2 LQKENI. The CDR3 is CASSPLWRGGGEQYF. CDR3 coding DNA: TGTGCCAGCTCACCCCTATGGAGGGGAGGTGGCGAGCAGTACTTC.

This clone was detected only once. Written as DNA, the CDR3 is TGTGCCAGCAGACTCGTAGCGGGGGGTTCTGAGACCCAGTACTTC. This codes for CASRLVAGGSETQYF. This chain uses TRBV7-2 with TRBJ2-5; 10 bases are shared with TRBD2. After removal of 6 bases from V and 5 bases from J, the junction contained 9 bases not matched to a gene. Germline V CDR1 and CDR2: SGHTA, FQGNSA. This CDR3 has 15 residues.

This clone was seen only once. V gene TRBV2 combines with J gene TRBJ2-5; 7 nucleotides align to TRBD2. The CDR3 length is 15 residues. The germline gives CDR1 SNHLY, CDR2 FYNNEI. With V trimmed by 7 bases and J by 2 bases, 10 bases remained unmatched. CDR3 nucleotides: TGTGCCAGCACGAGGGTGGCTAGCGGACAAGAGACCCAGTACTTC. Residues: CASTRVASGQETQYF.

The chain combines TRBV11-2 with TRBJ2-7, with D possibly being TRBD2 (5 bases). With 8 bases removed from V and 7 bases from J, the gap between germline ends came to 33 bases. CDR3 size: 18 residues. Per the germline V gene, CDR1 is SGHAT and CDR2 is FQNNGV. This CDR3 reads CASLDFDAGLLHSGEQYF. CDR3 DNA: TGTGCCAGCCTCGACTTTGACGCGGGCCTTCTCCACTCGGGGGAGCAGTACTTC.

The chain employs TRBV19 and TRBJ1-4, with TRBD1 matching 7 bases. Germline lookup yields CDR1 LNHDA and CDR2 SQIVND (reference sequence). The CDR3 totals 16 residues. The ends lost 8 bases at V and 8 bases at J; junction bases unmatched: 17. The CDR3 region has the DNA TGTGCCAGTTCACTACACCCAGGGGGTATCGAAGAAAAACTGTTTTTT. Its protein product is CASSLHPGGIEEKLFF.

The V and J genes are TRBV30 and TRBJ1-1; TRBD1 aligns across 8 bases. The CDR3 contains 15 residues. V was clipped by 0 bases and J by 0 bases; unmatched bases: 3. Germline values: CDR1 GTSNPN, CDR2 SVGIG (reference sequence). DNA of the CDR3: TGTGCCTGGAGTGTTGGACAGGGACTGAACACTGAAGCTTTCTTT. Translated: CAWSVGQGLNTEAFF.

The rearrangement links TRBV11-3 to TRBJ1-3; D gene unclear. Trimming removed 1 base at V and 1 base at J, with 8 bases between. This CDR3 contains 15 residues. The V gene's germline CDR1 is SGHNT and CDR2 YENEEA. CDR3 protein: CASSLGSWSGNTIYF. The CDR3 DNA reads as TGTGCCAGCAGCTTAGGATCCTGGTCTGGAAACACCATATATTTT.

The J gene is TRBJ2-3, the V gene TRBV6-6; the match to TRBD2 covers 7 bases. CDR3 length: 15 amino acids. The trim removed 6 bases at V and 1 base at J, leaving 7 bases unmatched. CDR1 is MNHNY and CDR2 is SVGAGI in the germline V gene (reference sequence). CDR3 sequence: CASRQWAGGTDTQYF. The CDR3 DNA sequence: TGTGCCAGCAGACAGTGGGCGGGGGGCACAGATACGCAGTATTTT.

The rearrangement links TRBV18 to TRBJ2-1, with 8 bases that match TRBD1. Germline CDR1 KGHSH, CDR2 LQKENI. CDR3 length: 16 residues. V lost 2 bases, J lost 0 bases, and 3 bases stayed unmatched. The CDR3 here is CASSPGTGSSYNEQFF. For the CDR3, the DNA is TGTGCCAGCTCACCAGGGACAGGAAGCTCCTACAATGAGCAGTTCTTC.

This clone was seen a handful of times. A junction end diverges from the germline sequence, so it may reflect a read error. V is TRBV5-6 and J is TRBJ1-2, with 7 bases aligning to TRBD1. The germline V gene encodes CDR1 SGHDT and CDR2 YYEEEE. The CDR3 runs 13 residues. This CDR3 reads CASTGTANYGYTF. The CDR3 DNA follows: TGTGCGAGCACCGGGACAGCTAACTATGGCTACACCTTC.

The rearrangement links TRBV2 to TRBJ1-1, with a possible D match to TRBD1 (6 bases). Germline lookup yields CDR1 SNHLY and CDR2 FYNNEI. Trimming removed 4 bases at V and 5 bases at J, with 11 bases between. CDR3 size: 13 residues. CDR3 sequence reads: CASSVGGQTEAFF. The CDR3 bases are TGTGCCAGCAGTGTCGGGGGGCAAACTGAAGCTTTCTTT.

This sequence joins TRBV7-4 and TRBJ2-7, with TRBD1 identical over 9 bases. V was pared by 1 base and J by 2 bases, with 15 bases of the junction left unmatched. The CDR3 has 19 amino acids. Per the germline V gene, CDR1 is SGHVT and CDR2 is SQSDAQ. For the CDR3, the DNA is TGTGCCAGCAGCTTAGTCCTGCGGGACAGGGAAGACCTAACCTACGAGCAGTACTTC. This sequence encodes CASSLVLRDREDLTYEQYF.

The J gene is TRBJ2-3, the V gene TRBV11-3, with 10 bases identical to TRBD2. The V gene end was trimmed by 5 bases and the J gene end by 14 bases; junction bases not matched to a gene: 16. Per germline, CDR1 SGHNT and CDR2 YENEEA. The length of the CDR3 is 15 residues. The CDR3, as DNA: TGTGCCAGCAGCGCCGAGGTGGTAGCGGGGGGAGGAAGGTATTTT. Its protein product is CASSAEVVAGGGRYF.

V is TRBV4-3 and J is TRBJ1-1, with D possibly matching TRBD1 (5 bases). Trimming shortened V by 2 bases and J by 1 base, and 11 bases separated the two germline ends. This CDR3 comprises 15 residues. Germline V gene data show CDR1 as LGHNA and CDR2 as YSLEER. The CDR3 loop is CASSQPRGSNTEAFF. CDR3 in DNA: TGCGCCAGCAGCCAACCTCGGGGGTCGAACACTGAAGCTTTCTTT.

This chain uses TRBV5-6 with TRBJ2-1, with TRBD1 matching 7 bases. The CDR3 loop spans 15 amino acids. CDR1 is SGHDT and CDR2 is YYEEEE in the germline V gene. J gave up 1 base and V 2 bases, and 3 bases lay outside the gene matches. The CDR3 loop reads CASSLVDRSYNEQFF. Here the CDR3 DNA reads TGTGCCAGCAGCTTAGTGGACAGGTCCTACAATGAGCAGTTCTTC. Looking up the rest from reference TRBV5-6 and TRBJ2-1 gives the full variable domain: DAGVTQSPTHLIKTRGQQVTLRCSPKSGHDTVSWYQQALGQGPQFIFQYYEEEERQRGNFPDRFSGHQFPNYSSELNVNALLLGDSALYLCASSLVDRSYNEQFFGPGTRLTVL.

The chain couples TRBV7-9 to TRBJ1-2; D gene uncertain. The germline gives CDR1 SEHNR, CDR2 FQNEAQ (reference sequence). The CDR3 loop spans 14 amino acids. The V end was cut by 4 bases, the J end by 2 bases, with 11 bases between. As DNA, the CDR3 is TGTGCCAGCAGCTCTTCTGGCAGGAACTATGGCTACACCTTC. Protein product: CASSSSGRNYGYTF.

This chain joins TRBV7-2 and TRBJ2-2; D remains ambiguous. In germline, CDR1 is SGHTA, CDR2 FQGNSA. V gave up 3 bases and J gave up 7 bases, with 3 bases separating them. The length of the CDR3 is 11 residues. CDR3 residues: CASSFYGELFF. CDR3 DNA: TGTGCCAGCAGCTTTTACGGGGAGCTGTTTTTT.

This chain uses TRBV2 with TRBJ2-1; the match to TRBD2 covers 11 bases. CDR1 is SNHLY, CDR2 FYNNEI, per germline. The CDR3 loop spans 15 amino acids. V shed 7 bases, J shed 4 bases, and the junction held 6 bases outside the gene matches. The CDR3 DNA reads as TGTGCCAGCAAACCCGGGACTAGCGGATACAATGAGCAGTTCTTC. Translated: CASKPGTSGYNEQFF.

J is TRBJ2-7 and V is TRBV29-1; maybe TRBD1 (5 bases). In germline, CDR1 is SQVTM, CDR2 ANQGSEA. The V and J ends lost 4 bases and 4 bases respectively, with 11 bases between them. This CDR3 is built from 12 residues. Here the CDR3 DNA reads TGCAGCGTTGCCGGCAGGGCGTACGAGCAGTACTTC. It is translated as CSVAGRAYEQYF.

The chain combines TRBV29-1 with TRBJ2-3; either TRBD1 or TRBD2 may supply D (5 bases each). Germline V gene sequence: CDR1 SQVTM, CDR2 ANQGSEA. The ends were cut back, 2 bases at V and 5 bases at J, with 8 bases in the middle. The CDR3 has 12 amino acids. This chain's CDR3 is CSVERDGDTQYF. In DNA form, the CDR3 reads TGCAGCGTTGAACGGGACGGAGATACGCAGTATTTT.

This clone came up once. The chain carries TRBV7-2 and TRBJ2-3; D gene unclear. The CDR3 covers 16 residues. The germline gives CDR1 SGHTA, CDR2 FQGNSA. Trimming removed 4 bases from V and 1 base from J, with 15 bases in between. The CDR3 here is CASSYTIPQGTDTQYF. As DNA, the CDR3 is TGTGCCAGCAGCTACACAATCCCCCAGGGCACAGATACGCAGTATTTT.

The V and J genes are TRBV5-6 and TRBJ2-7, with 7 bases aligning to TRBD2. V shed 3 bases and J 3 bases; nucleotides not matched to a gene: 6. The CDR3 totals 14 residues. CDR1 SGHDT and CDR2 YYEEEE come from the germline V gene. DNA for the CDR3: TGTGCCAGCAGCTGGGGGGGAGGATACTACGAGCAGTACTTC. Translated: CASSWGGGYYEQYF.

The rearrangement links TRBV6-5 to TRBJ2-3; weak D call: TRBD1 (6 bases). Germline values: CDR1 MNHEY, CDR2 SVGAGI. With 5 bases removed from V and 2 bases from J, the gap between germline ends came to 11 bases. The CDR3 runs 14 residues. CDR3 nucleotides: TGTGCCAGCAGTCCCCGGGACAACACAGATACGCAGTATTTT. It codes for CASSPRDNTDTQYF.

The V call is TRBV11-3, the J call TRBJ1-1; 9 nucleotides match TRBD1. Trimming took 7 bases from V and 2 from J; bases not matched to a gene: 11. The germline V gene encodes CDR1 SGHNT and CDR2 YENEEA. This CDR3 has 16 residues. CDR3 amino acids: CASTSTGGVFNTEAFF. CDR3 DNA sequence: TGTGCCAGCACCTCCACAGGGGGCGTATTTAACACTGAAGCTTTCTTT.

The chain joins TRBV6-5 to TRBJ2-7; weak D call: TRBD2 (7 bases). Germline V gene lookup returns CDR1 MNHEY and CDR2 SVGAGI. The V and J ends lost 2 bases and 4 bases respectively, with 15 bases between them. The CDR3 runs to 15 residues. In DNA, the CDR3 is TGTGCCAGCAGTTACATGGGGGGGCGCAGGTACGAGCAGTACTTC. Translating it yields CASSYMGGRRYEQYF.

This chain joins TRBV5-4 and TRBJ2-5; perhaps TRBD1 as D (6 bases). Germline CDR1 reads SGHNT; CDR2 reads YYREEE (reference sequence). Trimming left V 4 bases short and J 2 bases short, with 15 bases between. There are 15 residues in the CDR3. Here the CDR3 DNA reads TGTGCCAGCAGCCACCAGAATGACAGGCAAGAGACCCAGTACTTC. It encodes CASSHQNDRQETQYF.

CDR3 bases: TGCGCCAGCAGCCAAACCACCGGGACATGGTCCTACGAGCAGTACTTC. Encoded protein: CASSQTTGTWSYEQYF. The V gene is TRBV4-3, the J gene TRBJ2-7; D possibly corresponds to TRBD1 (6 bases). Germline V gene lookup returns CDR1 LGHNA and CDR2 YSLEER. CDR3 size: 16 residues. V lost 2 bases and J lost 1, with 15 bases in between.

The rearrangement uses TRBV2 and TRBJ1-5, with a weak D call TRBD1 (5 bases). CDR3 length: 16 residues. Trimming took off 0 bases at V and 6 bases at J, with 15 bases between the two ends. Germline V CDR1 and CDR2: SNHLY, FYNNEI. CDR3 sequence: CASSEALPFGGQPQHF. The CDR3 DNA is TGTGCCAGCAGTGAAGCGCTTCCCTTTGGGGGTCAGCCCCAGCATTTT.

This rearrangement joins TRBV5-4 to TRBJ2-3, with D possibly being TRBD2 (5 bases). The germline V gene encodes CDR1 SGHNT and CDR2 YYREEE (reference sequence). This CDR3 region has 13 residues. Trimming took 8 bases from V and 1 from J, leaving 11 bases between them. The CDR3 loop is CASLRGGTDTQYF. The CDR3 DNA reads as TGTGCCAGTCTTCGGGGTGGCACAGATACGCAGTATTTT.

The chain carries TRBV5-1 and TRBJ2-7; no definite D call. V lost 0 bases and J 6 bases, leaving 10 bases between the germline ends. The CDR3 runs 13 residues. CDR1 is SGHRS and CDR2 is YFSETQ in the germline V gene. CDR3 sequence reads: CASSLVTELEQYF. For the CDR3, the DNA is TGCGCCAGCAGCTTGGTAACAGAACTCGAGCAGTACTTC.